This T cell receptor (beta chain) was identified in a study of cytomegalovirus exposure and HLA in healthy donors (dated by TCRdb to between 2016 and 2019). For context, the study as a whole: According to an earlier analysis of a few hundred of the donors, about 170 million T cells yielded roughly 110 million unique TCR beta sequences and around 280 Gb of sequence data. Roughly 300 gigabases of sequencing data and tens of millions of unique TCR sequences were included in an early release covering around 600 HLA-typed donors. Of the roughly 400 genotyped donors, around 81% fell in the genetic ancestry cluster associated with self-reported Caucasian donors. The study aimed to test whether signatures of past pathogen exposure could be identified by cataloging public T cell receptors. The study profiled the T cell repertoires of 550 to 700 subjects by immunosequencing and related them to cytomegalovirus serostatus. In addition to the first cohort of 650 to 750 subjects, a separate validation cohort of 120 different subjects was used. High-throughput TCR immunosequencing, statistical association of individual TCRs with disease status, and machine learning were combined to predict cytomegalovirus infection status. A later analysis re-examined previously published TCR beta repertoires from 500 to 700 donors and added high-resolution HLA genotyping to investigate patterns of TCR occurrence. Rather than drawing on any new phenotypic data, the later analysis identified candidate immune exposures from TCR beta sequences and the way those sequences occurred across donors. In an earlier analysis of several hundred of the donors, high-throughput TCR beta sequencing was used to judge whether each TCR beta V gene segment behaved as functional or pseudogenic. Donor age, sex, ethnicity and CMV serostatus were compiled together with the repertoire data. In a later genetic analysis, genome-wide SNP genotypes for about 55% of the roughly 700 donors were used, and that subset was treated as a discovery cohort. All discovery cohort repertoires had been generated on a single sequencing platform. Both class I and class II loci were covered by HLA typing, at four-digit resolution. Typing coverage differed by locus: A, B, C, DRB1 and DQB1 were typed in roughly 620-630 donors, DQA1 in about 510, DPA1 in 606, and DPB1 in 450 to 480. Roughly five DR-DQ haplotypes were handled as single units for association and clustering because linkage in the cohort was strong. Among 398 genotyped donors of the cohort, an average of around 250,000 unique TCR beta nucleotide sequences was sequenced per donor, of which about 18% were non-productive.

The library was built by means of the immunoSEQ multiplex PCR assay. A mixture of 60 forward primers for TCR Vbeta segments and 13 reverse primers for TCR Jbeta segments was used in the multiplex PCR. The CDR3 region of rearranged TCR beta genes was amplified from genomic DNA by a multiplex PCR assay. The amplified TCR beta libraries were sequenced on the Illumina HiSeq System as 87-base-pair reads. The original pipeline was this. A later analysis tallied roughly 78 million unique TCR beta chains across the 666 repertoires, and around 12 million of those chains were shared by two or more donors. Raw reads were error-corrected and collapsed into unique sequences with a nearest-neighbor algorithm that merged closely related sequences to remove PCR and sequencing errors. CDR3 sequences were aligned to IMGT reference sequences to assign V, D and J gene segments. Each retained sequence needed at least a six-nucleotide match to both a V gene segment and a J gene segment. Rearrangements were called productive when the CDR3 lacked stop codons and stayed in frame with V and J; all others were non-productive. Following IMGT convention, CDR3 was defined as the stretch from the second conserved V-encoded cysteine to the conserved J-encoded phenylalanine. The earlier analysis of fewer than 700 of the donors excluded sequences that lacked an unambiguous match to a single V gene segment. In an earlier analysis of 450 to 750 of the donors, a V segment was called functional when productive rearrangements were above 56.7%, and segregating when the standard deviation between donors exceeded 5%. A statistical classification framework was built to diagnose cytomegalovirus status from the catalog of TCR beta chain sequences. In a later analysis, TCR nucleotide sequences were compared against IMGT/GENE-DB human TR gene sequences so that V and J genes could be assigned. In a later analysis, CDR3 sequences and most-parsimonious VDJ recombination scenarios were assigned using the TCRdist pipeline. In a later analysis, every TCR beta chain was defined by the combination of its CDR3 amino acid sequence and its V-gene family, and reads without a unique V-gene family were dropped. In a later analysis, 450 to 600 highly shared, low-generation-probability nucleotide sequences were removed to address suspected cross-contamination and a sequencing artifact. In a later analysis, a clonal expansion index for each public chain was calculated from normalized within-repertoire ranks of inferred template counts. In a later analysis, generation probabilities were computed with a VDJ recombination model fitted to out-of-frame rearrangements, and the resulting probabilities were checked against IGoR. In a later analysis, hypergeometric tests were used to score TCR-TCR, TCR-HLA and TCR-CMV co-occurrence, with a repertoire-size bias correction applied to TCR pairs. To estimate false discovery rates, a later analysis permuted the HLA or CMV assignments 20 times. In a later analysis, co-occurring TCRs were grouped with DBSCAN, and TCRdist sequence similarity was added when clustering was performed within HLA-allele-positive subsets. For co-occurrence clustering, repertoires with fewer than 30,000 or more than 120,000 public chains were excluded, along with five repertoires with anomalous nucleotide sharing. As stored in TCRdb, this immuneACCESS dataset retains in-frame rearrangements with V and J assigned. A fraction of the clones does not appear; measured against another copy, unresolved V genes explain less than half of the discrepancy, and the remainder lacks a known reason. The V and J calls and clone size are taken from that table; D and trimming were inferred from the DNA. The sample table contains roughly 90,000 clones; only one count was recorded for approximately 84% of them. The top ten hold under 2.5% of the sample.

Summary of the overall study and its limitations: A further reported finding was that TCR beta sequences accurately predicted the HLA-A and HLA-B alleles for most subjects in the first cohort. A later genetic analysis reported fewer N-insertions in productive TCRs among donors in an Asian-associated ancestry cluster than the roughly 620-donor mean. In both the original and validation cohorts, the classifier was reported to diagnose cytomegalovirus status with high specificity and sensitivity. In the study, approximately 160 TCR beta chains were listed as associated with cytomegalovirus. Most TCR sequences were seen in very few donors, while some public TCRs were found in many individuals. Because counts were too low, about 15 rarely observed V segments, including chromosome 9 orphons, were left out of the earlier analysis of approximately 580 of the donors. In vitro tests confirmed that a few of the cytomegalovirus-associated TCR beta chains recognize cytomegalovirus antigens. In a later analysis, 15,000 to 20,000 TCR beta sequences were associated with specific HLA alleles at a false discovery rate of 0.05. The sequencing pipeline was judged likely to have produced a cluster of highly shared sequence variants as a technical artifact. This cohort had only TCR beta chains sequenced, and the lack of alpha or paired-chain data limited which features could be detected. Correlated functional status among segregating V segments might be attributable to linkage disequilibrium, but an unknown experimental factor could not be ruled out. When HLA alleles, especially DR and DQ, strongly co-occurred, attributing TCR associations to individual alleles was difficult. An association between a missense DCLRE1C variant and V-gene and J-gene trimming of TCR beta chains was found in a later genetic analysis and replicated in an independent cohort. It was suggested by the authors that the approach could potentially be generalized to other disease states and immunological phenotypes. According to a later analysis, parvovirus B19, influenza, CMV and Epstein-Barr virus appeared linked to several top co-occurrence clusters. In a later analysis, the rate of TCR association differed among HLA loci, with DRB1 alleles having the most associated TCRs and HLA-C alleles having the fewest. For the cohort, immune exposure information was limited to CMV serostatus. Roughly uniform sequencing depth across donors was assumed in presence/absence analyses, although this assumption may not hold. An earlier analysis of 587 of the donors showed that most TCR beta V segments appeared in productive rearrangements either about 87% or about 30% of the time, which broadly matched IMGT annotations. Because the 87-base-pair reads could not distinguish some IMGT-functional V segments, including TRBV6-2 and TRBV6-3, those segments were excluded. Because HLA typing was unavailable for some donors at each locus, only the typed subset was used in association tests. Compared with equally common non-associated chains, HLA-associated TCR beta chains in a later analysis were more clonally expanded and had lower generation probabilities. In a later analysis, most CMV-associated TCR beta chains were found to appear HLA-restricted, with HLA associations seemingly driven largely by CMV exposure.

This clone has only a few counts. Its specific antigen is unknown. No much larger clone is present one base from it, and per-base qualities are unavailable. The cohort comprised fewer than 750 healthy bone marrow donors. At the time of sampling, every cohort member was nominally healthy, though immune exposures that went unrecorded were likely present. The donor tested CMV seronegative, placing the donor among the 300 to 450 seronegative members of the cohort. Each donor provided a peripheral blood sample, and peripheral blood mononuclear cells were used for TCR beta sequencing. Genomic DNA extraction from the blood cell samples was performed with the Qiagen DNeasy Blood Extraction Kit. CDR1 and CDR2 are drawn from the germline V gene: SGDLS, YYNGEE. The junction shows trimming of 0 bases on V and 1 base on J, plus 7 bases between the germline ends. The CDR3 covers 14 residues, taking in both the cysteine and the phenylalanine. Only CDR3 DNA remains: 42 bases, in frame from the first base.

The TCR comes from a man younger than 30 in good health and CMV-seronegative. The sample comprised PBMCs. The chain joins TRBV9 to TRBJ1-1; possibly the D gene is TRBD1, per 5 matching bases. The CDR3 is CASSVVDKNTEAFF. The nucleotide sequence reads TGTGCCAGCAGCGTAGTGGACAAGAACACTGAAGCTTTCTTT.